Sequencing of this T cell receptor beta chain was carried out in a study of regulatory T cells in long-lasting Graves disease. Sample time point: newly diagnosed GD, antithyroid drugs for less than 3 months. From PBMCs, RNA was extracted and then used to make the TCR library. iRepertoire HTBI primers and Arm-PCR of CDR3 regions built TCR beta libraries. TCRdb itself ran the multiplex PCR reads through MiXCR, one entry per CDR3 protein. Of about 620,000 distinct CDR3 sequences detected, less than 20% appear once; the ten largest clones hold 15% to 20%. Trimming pared 2 bases from V and 1 base from J, leaving 12 bases between. The CDR3 totals 15 residues. The germline V gene encodes CDR1 GTSNPN and CDR2 SVGIG (reference sequence). These data are also associated with another study on T cells in Graves' hyperthyroidism and ophthalmopathy. That paper states: The study left out patients who had uncontrolled infection, other autoimmune disease, pregnancy or lactation. Each diagnosis drew on symptoms, thyroxine, TRAb, thyroid ultrasound and orbital computed tomography findings. Appearing also in blood were most of the thyroid clonotypes expanded above 0.001.

This TCR was recovered from a woman under 40 with Graves disease. The sequencing used peripheral blood mononuclear cells (PBMCs), collected at new diagnosis, from a patient treated with antithyroid drugs. The chain couples TRBV30 to TRBJ2-4; unclear D gene. CDR3 in amino acids: CAWSRGGTAKNIQYF. Written as DNA, the CDR3 is TGTGCCTGGAGTCGAGGCGGAACCGCCAAAAACATTCAGTACTTC.